The 21 T cell receptor beta chains given below trace back to one sample, sequenced in a study of blood T cell repertoires in COVID-19. Profiled with immunoSEQ multiplex PCR; TCRdb holds only in-frame clones, not every one. The data hold 200,000 or so clones, with around 87% observed a single time. The specimen sequenced was PBMCs or T cells enriched from blood (not recorded which). Source of these receptors: a young woman in a cohort exposed to, infected with or recovered from COVID-19 (not recorded which).

The table lists this clone with a few counts. The chain employs TRBV21-1 and TRBJ2-2; no check of the table's D call, TRBD2, against the DNA was made. TRBV21-1 is deemed a pseudogene. The CDR3 extends over 17 amino acids. CDR3 in amino acids: CASSKEGLGEDTGELFF. The DNA for the CDR3 is TGTGCCAGCAGCAAAGAAGGTCTTGGAGAAGACACCGGGGAGCTGTTTTTT.

The rearrangement uses TRBV24-1 and TRBJ2-5, with a weak D call TRBD1 (5 bases). Trimming removed 9 bases from V and 5 bases from J, with 18 bases in between. CDR3 length: 14 residues. The germline gives CDR1 KGHDR, CDR2 SFDVKD. The CDR3 spells CATHNGRVGETQYF. The DNA for the CDR3 is TGTGCCACCCACAACGGCAGGGTAGGGGAGACCCAGTACTTC.

The chain couples TRBV11-1 to TRBJ2-3; TRBD1 aligns across 7 bases. The CDR3 covers 15 residues. Germline-derived CDR1 and CDR2 are SGHAT and FQDESV (reference sequence). With 5 bases clipped from V and 4 bases from J, the junction kept 9 bases outside the gene matches. The CDR3: CASSPDRVGADTQYF. The CDR3 DNA is TGTGCCAGCAGCCCTGACAGGGTGGGAGCAGATACGCAGTATTTT.

The chain couples TRBV5-1 to TRBJ2-2; 7 positions agree with TRBD2. Trimming at V came to 2 bases and at J to 0 bases, leaving 4 bases not matched to a gene. This CDR3 spans 16 amino acids. Germline V gene sequence: CDR1 SGHRS, CDR2 YFSETQ. CDR3 region: CASSLRDYANTGELFF. The CDR3 DNA is TGCGCCAGCAGCTTACGGGACTATGCGAACACCGGGGAGCTGTTTTTT.

The V and J genes are TRBV5-1 and TRBJ2-2, with TRBD1 matching 12 bases. This CDR3 has 17 amino acids. The V gene's germline CDR1 is SGHRS and CDR2 YFSETQ. J lost 3 bases, V lost 5 bases, and 8 bases had no gene match. CDR3 sequence: CASRGTGGSVDTGELFF. CDR3 nucleotides: TGCGCCAGCAGGGGGACAGGGGGCTCGGTTGACACCGGGGAGCTGTTTTTT.

V gene TRBV3-1 (or the pseudogene TRBV3-2) combines with J gene TRBJ1-1; D is uncertain. CDR1 is LGHDT, CDR2 YNNKEL, per germline (reference sequence). The CDR3 has 12 amino acids. The ends were cut back, 4 bases at V and 3 bases at J, with 6 bases in the middle. The CDR3 DNA follows: TGTGCCAGCAGCCCGGGGTACACTGAAGCTTTCTTT. This translates into CASSPGYTEAFF.

The chain joins TRBV6-4 to TRBJ2-2; 7 nucleotides agree with TRBD1. Germline V lookup: CDR1 MRHNA, CDR2 SNTAGT. V dropped 10 bases and J dropped 6; count of bases not matched to a gene: 2. This CDR3 is 11 amino acids long. CDR3 residues: CAKGGAGELFF. For the CDR3, the DNA is TGTGCCAAAGGGGGCGCCGGGGAGCTGTTTTTT.

The DNA for the CDR3 is TGCAGCGTTGAAGGCCGACAGGTTCCTTCCTACAATGAGCAGTTCTTC. Residues: CSVEGRQVPSYNEQFF. This chain links TRBV29-1 with TRBJ2-1; D is possibly TRBD1 (6 bases). The CDR3 runs 16 residues. The V end lost 1 base, the J end lost 1 base, and 14 bases lay between the germline ends. Germline CDR1 SQVTM, CDR2 ANQGSEA.

This clone was seen just once. The genes are TRBV2 and TRBJ1-1; D possibly corresponds to TRBD1 (5 bases). Germline lookup yields CDR1 SNHLY and CDR2 FYNNEI. The CDR3 loop spans 13 amino acids. The V end lost 7 bases, the J end lost 3 bases, and 12 bases lay between the germline ends. CDR3 sequence: CASKQAPYTEAFF. CDR3 nucleotides: TGTGCCAGCAAACAGGCGCCCTACACTGAAGCTTTCTTT.

This clone was recorded once. The chain employs TRBV30 and TRBJ1-6; D possibly corresponds to TRBD1 (6 bases). Trimming pared 0 bases from V and 10 bases from J, leaving 16 bases between. The germline V gene encodes CDR1 GTSNPN and CDR2 SVGIG (reference sequence). This CDR3 comprises 15 residues. In DNA, the CDR3 is TGTGCCTGGAGTGTACGGGGTTCAGGGGTCTCACCCCTCCACTTT. Translation: CAWSVRGSGVSPLHF.

V usage is TRBV6-5 and J usage is TRBJ2-2; 8 bases line up with TRBD1. The CDR3 spans 15 residues. Germline-derived CDR1 and CDR2 are MNHEY and SVGAGI. Trimming took 7 bases from V and 3 from J; bases not matched to a gene: 7. CDR3 sequence: CASTRTGLYTGELFF. CDR3 nucleotide sequence: TGTGCCAGCACCCGGACAGGGCTGTACACCGGGGAGCTGTTTTTT.

The gene calls are TRBV5-1 and TRBJ1-1; no definite D call. This CDR3 comprises 15 residues. V lost 0 bases to trimming and J lost 0 bases, with 9 bases between them. Germline values: CDR1 SGHRS, CDR2 YFSETQ. CDR3 protein: CASSLDVAVNTEAFF. The CDR3 region has the DNA TGCGCCAGCAGCTTGGATGTTGCAGTGAACACTGAAGCTTTCTTT.

The chain recombines TRBV29-1 with TRBJ1-2; weak D call: TRBD1 (5 bases). The CDR3 extends over 13 amino acids. Germline CDR1 and CDR2: SQVTM and ANQGSEA. Between the trimmed V and J ends, which lost 5 bases and 6 bases, there was a span of 16 bases. The CDR3: CSVRVGVFNGYTF. The CDR3 coding sequence is TGCAGCGTTAGGGTAGGGGTCTTCAATGGCTACACCTTC.

The rearrangement joins TRBV25-1 to TRBJ2-1; 14 bases line up with TRBD2. The CDR3 extends over 16 amino acids. V dropped 5 bases and J dropped 8; count of bases not matched to a gene: 8. In germline, CDR1 is MGHDK, CDR2 SYGVNS. Here the CDR3 DNA reads TGTGCCAGCAGTAACCGCGGGACTAGCGGGGGATATGAGCAGTTCTTC. Its translation: CASSNRGTSGGYEQFF.

This chain links TRBV15 with TRBJ1-4; a possible D gene is TRBD1 (5 bases). Germline loops: CDR1 LNHNV, CDR2 YYDKDF (reference sequence). V was clipped by 0 bases and J by 3 bases, with 14 bases between them. The CDR3 totals 17 residues. The CDR3 DNA sequence: TGTGCCACCAGCAGAGATGGCCAGGGCACGGCTAATGAAAAACTGTTTTTT. This sequence encodes CATSRDGQGTANEKLFF.

This chain links TRBV3-1 (or the pseudogene TRBV3-2) with TRBJ2-3, with 12 bases aligning to TRBD1. The CDR3 has 20 amino acids. V lost 7 bases, J lost 1 base, and 18 bases stayed unmatched. The V gene's germline CDR1 is LGHDT and CDR2 YNNKEL (reference sequence). The CDR3, as DNA: TGTGCCAGCACCAAGAGAGTTGGGGGGACAGGGGGCTATGGCACAGATACGCAGTATTTT. Residues: CASTKRVGGTGGYGTDTQYF.

This clone was found once. This chain links TRBV24-1 with TRBJ1-2; D might be TRBD1 (5 bases). The CDR3 length is 14 residues. V lost 4 bases and J lost 1, with 9 bases in between. CDR1 is KGHDR and CDR2 is SFDVKD in the germline V gene. The CDR3 DNA follows: TGTGCCACCAGTGACTCCCAGGGTAACTATGGCTACACCTTC. Its protein product is CATSDSQGNYGYTF.

V usage is TRBV2 and J usage is TRBJ2-3; D gene ambiguous. With 6 bases removed from V and 4 bases from J, the gap between germline ends came to 2 bases. CDR1 is SNHLY and CDR2 is FYNNEI in the germline V gene. The CDR3 is 10 residues long. The CDR3 region is CASSSDTQYF. CDR3 DNA sequence: TGTGCCAGCAGCTCAGATACGCAGTATTTT. Full variable domain (remainder filled in from reference TRBV2 and TRBJ2-3): EPEVTQTPSHQVTQMGQEVILRCVPISNHLYFYWYRQILGQKVEFLVSFYNNEISEKSEIFDDQFSVERPDGSNFTLKIRSTKLEDSAMYFCASSSDTQYFGPGTRLTVL.

The rearrangement uses TRBV12-3 or TRBV12-4 and TRBJ2-1; maybe TRBD2 (6 bases). The length of the CDR3 is 13 residues. Trimming left V 4 bases short and J 8 bases short, with 12 bases between. The DNA for the CDR3 is TGTGCCAGCAGTTCACTTAGCGGATATGAGCAGTTCTTC. This sequence encodes CASSSLSGYEQFF.

The chain uses TRBV4-1 and TRBJ1-1; tentatively, D is TRBD1 (6 bases). V shed 4 bases and J shed 1 base, with 28 bases lying between them. Germline loops: CDR1 MGHRA, CDR2 YSYEKL. The length of the CDR3 is 20 residues. In DNA, the CDR3 is TGCGCCAGCAGCCCAAGAATCCTCCTGGGGGCTCCGACCCGGAACACTGAAGCTTTCTTT. Translation gives CASSPRILLGAPTRNTEAFF.

The chain links TRBV12-5 to TRBJ2-1, with TRBD2 matching 11 bases. The CDR3 consists of 16 residues. J gave up 3 bases and V 6 bases, and 7 bases lay outside the gene matches. Germline CDR1 LGHNT, CDR2 FRNRAP. CDR3 in DNA: TGTGCTAGTGGGTTTACTAGCGGGAGTAGCTACAATGAGCAGTTCTTC. Translating it yields CASGFTSGSSYNEQFF.